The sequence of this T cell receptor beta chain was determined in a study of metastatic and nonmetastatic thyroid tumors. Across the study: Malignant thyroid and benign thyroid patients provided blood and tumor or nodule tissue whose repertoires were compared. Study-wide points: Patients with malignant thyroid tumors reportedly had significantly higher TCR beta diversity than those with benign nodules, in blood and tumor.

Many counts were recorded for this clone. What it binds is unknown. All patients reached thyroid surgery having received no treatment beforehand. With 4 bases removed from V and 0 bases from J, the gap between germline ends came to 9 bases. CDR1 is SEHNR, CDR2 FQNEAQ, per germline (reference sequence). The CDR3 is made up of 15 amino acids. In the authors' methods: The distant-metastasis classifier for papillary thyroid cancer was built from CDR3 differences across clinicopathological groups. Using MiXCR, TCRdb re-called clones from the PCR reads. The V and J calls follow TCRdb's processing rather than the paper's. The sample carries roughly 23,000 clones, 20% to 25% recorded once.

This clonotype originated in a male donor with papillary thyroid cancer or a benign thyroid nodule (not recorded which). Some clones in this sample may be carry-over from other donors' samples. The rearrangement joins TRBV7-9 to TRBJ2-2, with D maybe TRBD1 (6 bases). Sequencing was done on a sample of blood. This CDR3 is CASSSTGANTGELFF. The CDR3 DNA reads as TGTGCCAGCAGCTCGACAGGCGCGAACACCGGGGAGCTGTTTTTT.